What follows are 3 T cell receptor beta chains derived from one specimen sequenced in a study of Ad26.COV2.S vaccination and SARS-CoV-2 variants. Sample treatment: some 20 received Ad26.COV2.S at low or high dose, single or two shots; five or six received placebo; per-sample allocation not given. It was on day 63 after the first vaccine or placebo injection that samples were taken. The protocol was immunoSEQ multiplex PCR, while the TCRdb copy is restricted to in-frame clones and leaves out a portion. The sample records hundreds of thousands of clones, roughly 90% being singletons. The sequences come from peripheral blood, collected in a trial of Ad26.COV2.S vaccine versus placebo. These receptors all come from a person aged 18-60 years who received the Ad26.COV2.S COVID-19 vaccine or a placebo.

V usage is TRBV6-2 or TRBV6-3 and J usage is TRBJ1-1; D not resolved. V was shortened by 0 bases and J by 2 bases, with 10 bases between the two germline ends. In germline, CDR1 is MNHEY, CDR2 SVGEGT. The CDR3 totals 15 residues. This CDR3 reads CASSYSRRPNTEAFF. The DNA of the CDR3 is TGTGCCAGCAGTTACTCTCGACGGCCAAACACTGAAGCTTTCTTT.

The chain couples TRBV11-2 to TRBJ2-1; 9 bases line up with TRBD2. V dropped 1 base and J dropped 4; count of bases not matched to a gene: 5. This CDR3 region has 16 residues. CDR1 and CDR2 from the germline V gene are SGHAT and FQNNGV. The CDR3 region is CASSLVSGGLYNEQFF. CDR3 bases: TGTGCCAGCAGCTTAGTTAGCGGGGGACTTTACAATGAGCAGTTCTTC.

The V and J genes are TRBV7-4 and TRBJ1-5; D not certain. The CDR3 contains 15 residues. Germline values: CDR1 SGHVT, CDR2 SQSDAQ. Trimming stripped 5 bases from V and 0 bases from J, with 11 bases between. The CDR3 sequence is CASSPVRYSNQPQHF. The CDR3 DNA is TGTGCCAGCAGCCCAGTTCGGTATAGCAATCAGCCCCAGCATTTT.